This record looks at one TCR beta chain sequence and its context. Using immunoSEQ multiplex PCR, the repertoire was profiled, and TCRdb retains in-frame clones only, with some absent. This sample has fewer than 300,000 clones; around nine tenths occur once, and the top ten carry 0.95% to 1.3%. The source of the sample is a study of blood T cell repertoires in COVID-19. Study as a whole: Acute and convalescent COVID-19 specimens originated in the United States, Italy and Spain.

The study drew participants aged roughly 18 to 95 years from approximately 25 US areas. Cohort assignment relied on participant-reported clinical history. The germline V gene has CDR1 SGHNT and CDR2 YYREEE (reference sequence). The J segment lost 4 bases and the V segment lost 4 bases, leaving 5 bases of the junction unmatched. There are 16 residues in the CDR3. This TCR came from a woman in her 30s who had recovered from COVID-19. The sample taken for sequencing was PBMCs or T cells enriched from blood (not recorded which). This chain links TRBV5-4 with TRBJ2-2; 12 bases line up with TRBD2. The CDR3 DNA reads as TGTGCCAGCAGCCCGGGACTAGCGGGTTTCACCGGGGAGCTGTTTTTT. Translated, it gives CASSPGLAGFTGELFF.